This T cell receptor beta chain emerged from a study of identical twins. Study-wide results and caveats: Monozygotic twin pairs showed more out-of-frame TCR alpha sharing than models estimated.

A few counts support this clonotype. Its antigen is not known. Unique molecular identifiers were present on the cDNA, which also gained a universal primer site by template switching. Using its own MiXCR run on the 5' RACE reads, TCRdb lists one record per CDR3 protein. The table lists 700,000 or so distinct CDR3 sequences, 8.6% of them singletons. These data are also associated with another study on yellow fever vaccine responses in identical twins.

The sequenced sample consisted of PBMCs. The sequence was collected from a woman younger than 35 in good health.

CDR3: CSARAGHTEAFF. The CDR3 coding sequence is TGCAGTGCTAGAGCAGGCCACACTGAAGCTTTCTTT. V and J are TRBV20-1 and TRBJ1-1; the D is unclear. CDR3 length: 12 amino acids. The germline CDR1 and CDR2 sequences are DFQATT and SNEGSKA (reference sequence). Trimming took 1 base from V and 3 from J, leaving 6 bases between them.